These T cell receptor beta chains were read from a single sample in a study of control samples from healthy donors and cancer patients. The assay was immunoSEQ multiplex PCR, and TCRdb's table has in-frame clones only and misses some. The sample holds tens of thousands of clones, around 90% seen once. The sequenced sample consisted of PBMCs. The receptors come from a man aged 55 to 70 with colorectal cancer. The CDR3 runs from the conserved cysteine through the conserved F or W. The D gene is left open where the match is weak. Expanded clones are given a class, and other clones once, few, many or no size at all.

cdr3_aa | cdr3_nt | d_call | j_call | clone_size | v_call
CASQTSYNEQFF | TGTGCCAGCCAGACTAGCTACAATGAGCAGTTCTTC | - | TRBJ2-1 | - | TRBV28
CAWSTGYNEQFF | TGTGCCTGGTCAACAGGGTACAATGAGCAGTTCTTC | - | TRBJ2-1 | - | TRBV30
CASSARLNTEAFF | TGTGCCAGCAGTGCTAGGTTGAACACTGAAGCTTTCTTT | - | TRBJ1-1 | - | TRBV2
CASAANFHKGDTQYF | TGTGCCAGCGCGGCTAACTTCCACAAAGGAGATACGCAGTATTTT | - | TRBJ2-3 | - | TRBV18
CASSQSTNQETQYF | TGTGCCAGCAGCCAATCGACTAACCAAGAGACCCAGTACTTC | - | TRBJ2-5 | once | TRBV16
CASSEGRINEKLFF | TGTGCCAGCAGCGAAGGTAGGATTAATGAAAAACTGTTTTTT | - | TRBJ1-4 | once | TRBV7-9
CASSTALGTQYF | TGTGCCAGCAGTACTGCCCTGGGGACCCAGTACTTC | - | TRBJ2-5 | - | TRBV12-3/TRBV12-4
CASSSGTSGGLAGELFF | TGTGCCAGCAGCAGCGGGACTAGCGGGGGGTTGGCCGGGGAGCTGTTTTTT | TRBD2 | TRBJ2-2 | - | TRBV5-4
CASKNARQPQHF | TGTGCCAGCAAAAACGCCAGGCAGCCCCAGCATTTT | - | TRBJ1-5 | - | TRBV6-5
CASIPIGDYGYTF | TGTGCCAGCATTCCCATTGGCGACTATGGCTACACCTTC | - | TRBJ1-2 | - | TRBV27
CAWSTSGGAGLGLAKNIQYF | TGTGCCTGGAGCACTAGCGGGGGGGCAGGATTAGGGCTAGCCAAAAACATTCAGTACTTC | TRBD2 | TRBJ2-4 | - | TRBV30
CASSHRDRGRYEQYF | TGCGCCAGCAGCCACCGGGACAGGGGGCGATACGAGCAGTACTTC | TRBD1 | TRBJ2-7 | - | TRBV4-1
CASSPRGGPNNEQFF | TGTGCCAGCAGCCCTCGGGGGGGTCCCAACAATGAGCAGTTCTTC | TRBD2 | TRBJ2-1 | - | TRBV7-9